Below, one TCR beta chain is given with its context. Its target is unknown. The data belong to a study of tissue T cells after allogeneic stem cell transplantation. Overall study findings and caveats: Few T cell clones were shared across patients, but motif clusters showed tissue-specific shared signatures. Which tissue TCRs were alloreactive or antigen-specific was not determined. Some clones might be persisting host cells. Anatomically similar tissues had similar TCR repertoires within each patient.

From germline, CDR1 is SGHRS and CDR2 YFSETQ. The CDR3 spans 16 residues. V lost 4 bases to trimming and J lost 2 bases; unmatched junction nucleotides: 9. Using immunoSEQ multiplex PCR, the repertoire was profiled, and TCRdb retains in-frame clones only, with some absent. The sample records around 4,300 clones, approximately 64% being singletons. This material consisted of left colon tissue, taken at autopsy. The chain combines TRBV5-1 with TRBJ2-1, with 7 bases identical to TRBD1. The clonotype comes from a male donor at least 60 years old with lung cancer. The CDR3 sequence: CASSPRQGRTYNEQFF. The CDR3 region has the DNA TGCGCCAGCAGCCCTAGACAGGGTAGAACCTACAATGAGCAGTTCTTC. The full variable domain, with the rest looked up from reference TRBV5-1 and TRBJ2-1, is KAGVTQTPRYLIKTRGQQVTLSCSPISGHRSVSWYQQTPGQGLQFLFEYFSETQRNKGNFPGRFSGRQFSNSRSEMNVSTLELGDSALYLCASSPRQGRTYNEQFFGPGTRLTVL.